These 20 T cell receptor beta chains were all obtained from the same sample, sequenced in a study of cytomegalovirus exposure and HLA in healthy donors (dated by TCRdb to about 2017). The library was generated by the immunoSEQ multiplex PCR assay. A mixture of 60 forward primers for TCR Vbeta segments and 13 reverse primers for TCR Jbeta segments was used in the multiplex PCR. TCRdb retrieved this table from immuneACCESS and kept in-frame rearrangements only. Not all clones are present; in checked studies, unresolved V genes account for under half, and no reason is known for the remainder. The sample table holds about 130,000 clones, of which 75% to 80% were seen once. The top ten clonotypes cover around 2% of the sample. The material sequenced was PBMCs. The origin of the receptors is a man younger than 45 in good health and CMV-seronegative.

This clone was detected only once. The chain employs TRBV7-8 and TRBJ2-1, with a tentative D call TRBD1 (6 bases). Trimming left V 4 bases short and J 3 bases short, with 13 bases between. This CDR3 is 15 amino acids long. Germline CDR1 and CDR2: SGHVS and FQNEAQ. The CDR3 sequence is CASSSSRDNYNEQFF. The CDR3 DNA reads TGTGCCAGCAGCTCGTCCCGGGACAACTACAATGAGCAGTTCTTC.

The gene calls are TRBV28 and TRBJ1-3, with TRBD1 identical over 11 bases. This CDR3 is 16 amino acids long. V was pared by 6 bases and J by 0 bases, with 4 bases of the junction left unmatched. Germline values: CDR1 MDHEN, CDR2 SYDVKM. CDR3 nucleotide sequence: TGTGCCAGCAGCTTGGGACAGGGGGGCTCTGGAAACACCATATATTTT. Protein sequence: CASSLGQGGSGNTIYF.

This chain links TRBV5-1 with TRBJ2-7, with 11 bases aligning to TRBD2. CDR1 and CDR2 (germline): SGHRS, YFSETQ. This CDR3 has 18 amino acids. Unmatched junction bases numbered 10, after V lost 0 bases and J lost 2 bases. CDR3 sequence: CASSLGMTSGNLAYEQYF. For the CDR3, the DNA is TGCGCCAGCAGCTTGGGTATGACTAGCGGGAATCTCGCCTACGAGCAGTACTTC. The variable domain in full, completed from reference TRBV5-1 and TRBJ2-7, reads KAGVTQTPRYLIKTRGQQVTLSCSPISGHRSVSWYQQTPGQGLQFLFEYFSETQRNKGNFPGRFSGRQFSNSRSEMNVSTLELGDSALYLCASSLGMTSGNLAYEQYFGPGTRLTVT.

The chain carries TRBV7-3 and TRBJ2-3; 8 bases agree with TRBD2. V was pared by 5 bases and J by 4 bases, with 8 bases of the junction left unmatched. The CDR3 is made up of 15 amino acids. CDR1 SGHTA and CDR2 FQGTGA come from the germline V gene. This CDR3 reads CASSDVAGFADTQYF. The DNA for the CDR3 is TGTGCCAGCAGCGACGTAGCGGGATTCGCAGATACGCAGTATTTT.

This chain uses TRBV2 with TRBJ2-1; 7 nucleotides match TRBD2. V trimming: 2 bases; J trimming: 5 bases; junction bases outside the gene matches: 6. CDR1 and CDR2 (germline): SNHLY, FYNNEI. The CDR3 has 15 amino acids. CDR3 amino acids: CASSELAGVDNEQFF. The DNA of the CDR3 is TGTGCCAGCAGTGAACTCGCGGGAGTGGACAATGAGCAGTTCTTC.

The chain joins TRBV13 to TRBJ1-3; 10 bases align to TRBD1. This CDR3 has 18 amino acids. V lost 6 bases, J lost 4 bases, and 15 bases stayed unmatched. The germline CDR1 and CDR2 sequences are PRHDT and FYEKMQ (reference sequence). CDR3 residues: CASSTGTGAPSPGNTIYF. The DNA of the CDR3 is TGTGCCAGCAGTACCGGGACAGGGGCACCATCGCCCGGAAACACCATATATTTT. Drawing the rest from reference TRBV13 and TRBJ1-3, the complete variable domain is AAGVIQSPRHLIKEKRETATLKCYPIPRHDTVYWYQQGPGQDPQFLISFYEKMQSDKGSIPDRFSAQQFSDYHSELNMSSLELGDSALYFCASSTGTGAPSPGNTIYFGEGSWLTVV.

This chain links TRBV7-8 with TRBJ2-5; D ambiguous. The J call may be faulty, since TRBJ2-7 better matches the DNA end. The CDR3 is made up of 11 amino acids. Looked up from germline, CDR1 is SGHVS and CDR2 is FQNEAQ. The CDR3 nucleotides read TGTGCCAGCAGCCCCCTATACGAGCAGTACTTC. This gives the protein CASSPLYEQYF.

The V call is TRBV18, the J call TRBJ1-2; maybe TRBD1 (6 bases). Germline CDR1 is KGHSH and CDR2 is LQKENI. The V and J ends lost 3 bases and 0 bases respectively, with 11 bases between them. The CDR3 length is 15 residues. The CDR3 is CASSPAGGPNYGYTF. The CDR3 DNA sequence: TGTGCCAGCTCACCGGCGGGGGGCCCTAACTATGGCTACACCTTC.

The chain joins TRBV11-2 to TRBJ1-3; 9 nucleotides line up with TRBD1. Per the germline V gene, CDR1 is SGHAT and CDR2 is FQNNGV. With 4 bases clipped from V and 0 bases from J, the junction kept 13 bases outside the gene matches. The CDR3 covers 19 residues. The CDR3 protein is CASSSWTGTGISSGNTIYF. CDR3 bases: TGTGCCAGCAGCTCCTGGACCGGGACAGGGATCTCCTCTGGAAACACCATATATTTT. The full variable domain, its missing parts supplied by reference TRBV11-2 and TRBJ1-3, is EAGVAQSPRYKIIEKRQSVAFWCNPISGHATLYWYQQILGQGPKLLIQFQNNGVVDDSQLPKDRFSAERLKGVDSTLKIQPAKLEDSAVYLCASSSWTGTGISSGNTIYFGEGSWLTVV.

The chain carries TRBV29-1 and TRBJ2-7; perhaps TRBD1 as D (6 bases). This CDR3 comprises 14 residues. V was shortened by 3 bases and J by 0 bases, with 12 bases between the two germline ends. Germline loops: CDR1 SQVTM, CDR2 ANQGSEA. In DNA form, the CDR3 reads TGCAGCGTTGATATACAGGGCGTCTCCTACGAGCAGTACTTC. It yields the protein CSVDIQGVSYEQYF.

The V gene is TRBV5-1, the J gene TRBJ2-4, with 9 bases matching TRBD1. Germline V gene lookup returns CDR1 SGHRS and CDR2 YFSETQ. With 3 bases clipped from V and 5 bases from J, the junction kept 3 bases outside the gene matches. The CDR3 contains 14 residues. CDR3 sequence reads: CASSWGDRENIQYF. The CDR3 DNA is TGCGCCAGCAGCTGGGGGGACAGGGAAAACATTCAGTACTTC.

This chain connects TRBV4-1 to TRBJ2-5, with D possibly TRBD1 on 6 matching bases. The CDR3 totals 14 residues. The germline V and J ends were trimmed by 5 bases and 2 bases, with 12 bases remaining between them. Germline CDR1 MGHRA, CDR2 YSYEKL. The CDR3 nucleotides are TGCGCCAGCAGCTCCCGACAGGAGCAAGAGACCCAGTACTTC. Its protein product is CASSSRQEQETQYF.

V is TRBV19 and J is TRBJ1-5; D ambiguous. Germline V gene data show CDR1 as LNHDA and CDR2 as SQIVND (reference sequence). This CDR3 region has 13 residues. Between the trimmed V and J ends, which lost 8 bases and 0 bases, there was a span of 8 bases. The CDR3 DNA reads as TGTGCCAGTCGTAGCTATAGCAATCAGCCCCAGCATTTT. It codes for CASRSYSNQPQHF.

The rearrangement links TRBV5-4 to TRBJ2-3; no definite D call. The CDR3 runs to 16 residues. V was pared by 0 bases and J by 0 bases, with 11 bases between. Germline V gene data show CDR1 as SGHNT and CDR2 as YYREEE (reference sequence). The CDR3 coding sequence is TGTGCCAGCAGCTTGGGAAGAACTACTAGCACAGATACGCAGTATTTT. Residues: CASSLGRTTSTDTQYF.

The chain has TRBV4-2 and TRBJ2-2, with D maybe TRBD2 (6 bases). Trimming removed 1 base from V and 7 bases from J, with 13 bases in between. The CDR3 has 15 residues. Germline-derived CDR1 and CDR2 are LGHNA and YNFKEQ. The CDR3 is CASSQVNVGGGELFF. The DNA for the CDR3 is TGTGCCAGCAGCCAAGTAAATGTGGGGGGCGGGGAGCTGTTTTTT.

The V gene is TRBV6-5, the J gene TRBJ1-1; D is unresolved. V was trimmed by 0 bases and J by 0 bases, leaving 8 bases between them. CDR1 is MNHEY and CDR2 is SVGAGI in the germline V gene. The CDR3 covers 15 residues. CDR3 nucleotide sequence: TGTGCCAGCAGTTACTCGGAGGGCCTGAACACTGAAGCTTTCTTT. Amino acid sequence: CASSYSEGLNTEAFF.

The chain links TRBV9 to TRBJ1-3; D may be TRBD1 (5 bases). The germline V gene has CDR1 SGDLS and CDR2 YYNGEE. V was pared by 4 bases and J by 3 bases, with 11 bases between. The length of the CDR3 is 14 residues. CDR3 loop: CASSMQGGGNTIYF. In nucleotides, the CDR3 is TGTGCCAGCAGCATGCAGGGAGGTGGAAACACCATATATTTT. Combining the CDR3 with reference TRBV9 and TRBJ1-3 gives the whole variable domain DSGVTQTPKHLITATGQRVTLRCSPRSGDLSVYWYQQSLDQGLQFLIQYYNGEERAKGNILERFSAQQFPDLHSELNLSSLELGDSALYFCASSMQGGGNTIYFGEGSWLTVV.

The chain links TRBV30 to TRBJ2-4, with D perhaps matching TRBD1 (6 bases). CDR1 is GTSNPN and CDR2 is SVGIG in the germline V gene (reference sequence). The CDR3 consists of 11 residues. The V and J ends lost 5 bases and 9 bases respectively, with 11 bases between them. The CDR3 nucleotides read TGTGCCTGGGCTGGACAGACCATTCAGTACTTC. This encodes CAWAGQTIQYF.

This clone was found a few times. The chain has TRBV2 and TRBJ2-1; D not certain. The CDR3 covers 14 residues. Germline assignment: CDR1 SNHLY and CDR2 FYNNEI. V was shortened by 1 base and J by 0 bases, with 4 bases between the two germline ends. The CDR3 DNA reads as TGTGCCAGCAGTGAAGGGAGCTCCTACAATGAGCAGTTCTTC. Its protein product is CASSEGSSYNEQFF.

This clone was found once. The J gene is TRBJ2-7, the V gene TRBV2; TRBD1 agrees at 7 bases. Losses at the gene ends were 5 bases for V and 4 bases for J; bases not matched to a gene: 8. The CDR3 is made up of 14 amino acids. Germline V lookup: CDR1 SNHLY, CDR2 FYNNEI. The CDR3 DNA reads as TGTGCCAGCAGTACACAGGGGCCCGGTTACGAGCAGTACTTC. Translating it yields CASSTQGPGYEQYF. Full variable domain (rest looked up from reference TRBV2 and TRBJ2-7): EPEVTQTPSHQVTQMGQEVILRCVPISNHLYFYWYRQILGQKVEFLVSFYNNEISEKSEIFDDQFSVERPDGSNFTLKIRSTKLEDSAMYFCASSTQGPGYEQYFGPGTRLTVT.